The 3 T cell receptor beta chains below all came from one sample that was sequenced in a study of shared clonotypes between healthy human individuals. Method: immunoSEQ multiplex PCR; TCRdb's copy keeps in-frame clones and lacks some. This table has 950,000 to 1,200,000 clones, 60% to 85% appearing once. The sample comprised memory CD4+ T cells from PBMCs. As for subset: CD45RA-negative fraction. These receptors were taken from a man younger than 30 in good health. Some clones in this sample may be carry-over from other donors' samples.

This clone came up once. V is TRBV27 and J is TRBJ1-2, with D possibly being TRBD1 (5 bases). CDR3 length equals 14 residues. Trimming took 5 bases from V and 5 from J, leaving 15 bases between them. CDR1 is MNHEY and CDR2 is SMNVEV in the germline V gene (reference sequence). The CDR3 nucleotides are TGTGCCAGCAGTCCGACAGCCGCGGGGTATGGCTACACCTTC. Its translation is CASSPTAAGYGYTF.

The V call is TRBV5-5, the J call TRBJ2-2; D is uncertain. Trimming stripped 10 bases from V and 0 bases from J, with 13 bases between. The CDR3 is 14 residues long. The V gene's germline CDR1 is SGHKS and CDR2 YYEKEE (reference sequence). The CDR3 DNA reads TGTGCCGTCGGTCACGGAGCGAACACCGGGGAGCTGTTTTTT. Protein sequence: CAVGHGANTGELFF. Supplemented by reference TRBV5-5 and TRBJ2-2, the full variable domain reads DAGVTQSPTHLIKTRGQQVTLRCSPISGHKSVSWYQQVLGQGPQFIFQYYEKEERGRGNFPDRFSARQFPNYSSELNVNALLLGDSALYLCAVGHGANTGELFFGEGSRLTVL.

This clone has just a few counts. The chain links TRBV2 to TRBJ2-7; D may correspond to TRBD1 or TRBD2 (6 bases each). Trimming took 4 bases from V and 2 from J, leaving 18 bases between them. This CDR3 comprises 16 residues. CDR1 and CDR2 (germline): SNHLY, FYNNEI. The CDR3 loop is CASSGIWEDSTYEQYF. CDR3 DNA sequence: TGTGCCAGCAGTGGGATTTGGGAGGACAGTACCTACGAGCAGTACTTC.